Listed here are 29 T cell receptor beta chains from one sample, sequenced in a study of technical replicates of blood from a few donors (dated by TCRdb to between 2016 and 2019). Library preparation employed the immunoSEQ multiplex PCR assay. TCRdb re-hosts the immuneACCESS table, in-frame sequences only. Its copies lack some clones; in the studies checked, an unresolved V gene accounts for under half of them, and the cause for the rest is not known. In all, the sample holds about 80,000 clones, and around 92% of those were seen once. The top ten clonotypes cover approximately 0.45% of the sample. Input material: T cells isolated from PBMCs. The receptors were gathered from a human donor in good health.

The CDR3 reads CSVAVGTGGYEQYF. CDR3 DNA sequence: TGCAGCGTTGCAGTCGGGACAGGGGGCTACGAGCAGTACTTC. The genes are TRBV29-1 and TRBJ2-7; 11 nucleotides match TRBD1. CDR3 length equals 14 residues. Trimming cost V 4 bases and J 3 bases; bases outside gene matches: 5. Germline-derived CDR1 and CDR2 are SQVTM and ANQGSEA.

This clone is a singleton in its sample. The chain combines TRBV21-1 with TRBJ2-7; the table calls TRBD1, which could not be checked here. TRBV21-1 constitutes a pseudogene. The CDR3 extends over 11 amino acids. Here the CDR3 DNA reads TGTGCCAGCAGTTCCAGGGACGAGCAGTACTTC. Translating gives CASSSRDEQYF.

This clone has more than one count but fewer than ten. CDR3 bases: TGTGCCAGCAGTAACCGGGGACAGGGGCGTTATGGCTACACCTTC. Protein: CASSNRGQGRYGYTF. This chain links TRBV6-5 with TRBJ1-2; 10 positions agree with TRBD1. Germline V gene sequence: CDR1 MNHEY, CDR2 SVGAGI. V dropped 5 bases and J dropped 5; count of bases not matched to a gene: 8. CDR3 size: 15 residues.

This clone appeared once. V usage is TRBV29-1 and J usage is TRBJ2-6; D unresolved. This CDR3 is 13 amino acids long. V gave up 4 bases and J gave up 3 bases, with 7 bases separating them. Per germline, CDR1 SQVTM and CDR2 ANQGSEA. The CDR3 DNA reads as TGCAGCGTTGCGATAGTTGGGGCCAACGTCCTGACTTTC. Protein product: CSVAIVGANVLTF. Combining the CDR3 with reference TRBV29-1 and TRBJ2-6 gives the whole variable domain SAVISQKPSRDICQRGTSLTIQCQVDSQVTMMFWYRQQPGQSLTLIATANQGSEATYESGFVIDKFPISRPNLTFSTLTVSNMSPEDSSIYLCSVAIVGANVLTFGAGSRLTVL.

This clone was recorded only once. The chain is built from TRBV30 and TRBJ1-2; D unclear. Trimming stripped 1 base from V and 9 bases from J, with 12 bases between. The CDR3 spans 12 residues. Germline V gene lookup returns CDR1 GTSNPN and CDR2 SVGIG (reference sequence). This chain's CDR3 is CAWSGRWLSYTF. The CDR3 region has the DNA TGTGCCTGGAGTGGGCGGTGGCTTAGCTACACCTTC.

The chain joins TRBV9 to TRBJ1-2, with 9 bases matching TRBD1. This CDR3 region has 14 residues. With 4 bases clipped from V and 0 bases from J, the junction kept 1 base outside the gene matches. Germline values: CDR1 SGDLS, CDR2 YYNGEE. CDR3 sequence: CASSWDRANYGYTF. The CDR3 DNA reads TGTGCCAGCAGCTGGGACAGGGCTAACTATGGCTACACCTTC.

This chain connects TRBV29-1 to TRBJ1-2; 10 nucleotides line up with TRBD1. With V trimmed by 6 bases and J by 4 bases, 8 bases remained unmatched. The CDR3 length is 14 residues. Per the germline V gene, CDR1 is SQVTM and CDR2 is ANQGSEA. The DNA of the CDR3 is TGCAGCGTCGGGACAGGGGCCGTCCGCTATGGCTACACCTTC. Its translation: CSVGTGAVRYGYTF.

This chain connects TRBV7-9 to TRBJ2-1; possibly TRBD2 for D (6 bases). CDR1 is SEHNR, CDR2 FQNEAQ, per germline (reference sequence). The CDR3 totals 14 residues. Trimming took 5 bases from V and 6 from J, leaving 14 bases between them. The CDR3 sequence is CASSPRRGVNEQFF. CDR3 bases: TGTGCCAGCAGCCCGCGGCGGGGTGTCAATGAGCAGTTCTTC. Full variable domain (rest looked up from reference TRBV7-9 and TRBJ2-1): DTGVSQNPRHKITKRGQNVTFRCDPISEHNRLYWYRQTLGQGPEFLTYFQNEAQLEKSRLLSDRFSAERPKGSFSTLEIQRTEQGDSAMYLCASSPRRGVNEQFFGPGTRLTVL.

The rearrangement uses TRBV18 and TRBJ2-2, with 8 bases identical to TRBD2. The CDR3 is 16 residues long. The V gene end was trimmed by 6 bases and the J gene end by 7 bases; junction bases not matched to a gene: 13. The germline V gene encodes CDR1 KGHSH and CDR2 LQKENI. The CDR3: CASSLNSGRSSGELFF. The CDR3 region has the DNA TGTGCCAGCTCGCTGAACAGCGGGAGAAGTAGCGGGGAGCTGTTTTTT.

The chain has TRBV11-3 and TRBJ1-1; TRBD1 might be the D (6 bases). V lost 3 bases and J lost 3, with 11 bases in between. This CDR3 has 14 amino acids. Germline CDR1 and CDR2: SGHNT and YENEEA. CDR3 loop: CASSFSGADTEAFF. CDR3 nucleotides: TGTGCCAGCAGCTTTTCAGGGGCGGACACTGAAGCTTTCTTT.

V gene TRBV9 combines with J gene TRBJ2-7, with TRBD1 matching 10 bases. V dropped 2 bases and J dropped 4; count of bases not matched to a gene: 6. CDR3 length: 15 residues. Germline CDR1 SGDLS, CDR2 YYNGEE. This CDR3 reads CASSVRTGGDYEQYF. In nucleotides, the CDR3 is TGTGCCAGCAGCGTGAGGACAGGGGGGGATTACGAGCAGTACTTC.

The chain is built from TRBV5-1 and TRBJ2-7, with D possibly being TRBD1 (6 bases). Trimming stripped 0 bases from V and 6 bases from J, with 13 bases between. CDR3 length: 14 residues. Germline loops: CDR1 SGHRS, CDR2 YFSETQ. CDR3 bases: TGCGCCAGCAGCTTGGCCCTCCGGGACACCGAGCAGTACTTC. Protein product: CASSLALRDTEQYF.

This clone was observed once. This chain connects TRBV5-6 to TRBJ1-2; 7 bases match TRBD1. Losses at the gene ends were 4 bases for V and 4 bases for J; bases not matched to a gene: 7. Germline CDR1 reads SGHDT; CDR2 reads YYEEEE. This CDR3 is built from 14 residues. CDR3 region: CASSPGTVLYGYTF. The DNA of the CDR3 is TGTGCCAGCAGCCCAGGGACAGTCCTCTATGGCTACACCTTC.

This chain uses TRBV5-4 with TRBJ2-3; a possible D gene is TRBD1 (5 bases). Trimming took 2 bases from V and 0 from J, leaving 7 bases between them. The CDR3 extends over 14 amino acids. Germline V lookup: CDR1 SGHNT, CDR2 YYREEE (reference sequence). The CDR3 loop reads CASSFQGSTDTQYF. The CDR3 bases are TGTGCCAGCAGCTTCCAGGGTAGCACAGATACGCAGTATTTT.

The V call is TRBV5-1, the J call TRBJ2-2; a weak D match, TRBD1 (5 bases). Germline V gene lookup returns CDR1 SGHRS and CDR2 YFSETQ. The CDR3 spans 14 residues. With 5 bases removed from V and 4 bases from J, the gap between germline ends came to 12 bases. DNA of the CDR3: TGCGCCAGCAGAGTCTCAGGGTTCACCGGGGAGCTGTTTTTT. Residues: CASRVSGFTGELFF.

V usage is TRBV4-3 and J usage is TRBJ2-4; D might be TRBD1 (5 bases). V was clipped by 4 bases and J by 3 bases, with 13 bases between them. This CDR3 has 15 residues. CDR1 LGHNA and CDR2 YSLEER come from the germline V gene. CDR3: CASSPELTGKNIQYF. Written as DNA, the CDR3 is TGCGCCAGCAGCCCTGAGCTAACAGGCAAAAACATTCAGTACTTC.

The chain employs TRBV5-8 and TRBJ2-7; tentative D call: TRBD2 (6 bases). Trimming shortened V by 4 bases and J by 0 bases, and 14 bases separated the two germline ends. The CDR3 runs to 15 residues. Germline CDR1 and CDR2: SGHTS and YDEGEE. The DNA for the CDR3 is TGTGCCAGCAGCACCGGGACTGATAACTCCTACGAGCAGTACTTC. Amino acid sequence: CASSTGTDNSYEQYF. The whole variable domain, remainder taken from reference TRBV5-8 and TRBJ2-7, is EAGVTQSPTHLIKTRGQQATLRCSPISGHTSVYWYQQALGLGLQFLLWYDEGEERNRGNFPPRFSGRQFPNYSSELNVNALELEDSALYLCASSTGTDNSYEQYFGPGTRLTVT.

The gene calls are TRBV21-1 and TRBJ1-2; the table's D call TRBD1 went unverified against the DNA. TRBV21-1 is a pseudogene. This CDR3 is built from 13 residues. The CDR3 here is CASSRGHRGGYTF. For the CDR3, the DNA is TGTGCCAGCAGCAGGGGACACCGGGGTGGCTACACCTTC.

CDR3 in amino acids: CASSQQGLAGRGEQYF. Written as DNA, the CDR3 is TGTGCCAGCAGCCAACAGGGACTAGCGGGCCGTGGCGAGCAGTACTTC. The chain carries TRBV5-6 and TRBJ2-7, with TRBD2 identical over 12 bases. J lost 6 bases, V lost 4 bases, and 11 bases had no gene match. The germline V gene encodes CDR1 SGHDT and CDR2 YYEEEE. This CDR3 region has 16 residues. The full variable domain, with the rest looked up from reference TRBV5-6 and TRBJ2-7, is DAGVTQSPTHLIKTRGQQVTLRCSPKSGHDTVSWYQQALGQGPQFIFQYYEEEERQRGNFPDRFSGHQFPNYSSELNVNALLLGDSALYLCASSQQGLAGRGEQYFGPGTRLTVT.

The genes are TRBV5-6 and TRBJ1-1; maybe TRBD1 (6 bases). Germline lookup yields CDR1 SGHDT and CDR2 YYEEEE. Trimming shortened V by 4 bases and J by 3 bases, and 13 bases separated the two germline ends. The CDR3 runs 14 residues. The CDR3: CASSTRGRDTEAFF. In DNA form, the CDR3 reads TGTGCCAGCAGCACCAGGGGTCGGGACACTGAAGCTTTCTTT.

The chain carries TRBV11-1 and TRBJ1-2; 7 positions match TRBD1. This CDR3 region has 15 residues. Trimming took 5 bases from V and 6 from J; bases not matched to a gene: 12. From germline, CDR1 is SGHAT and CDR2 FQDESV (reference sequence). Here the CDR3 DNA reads TGTGCCAGCAGCCTATCCGGGACAGTTTACGATGGCTACACCTTC. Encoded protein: CASSLSGTVYDGYTF. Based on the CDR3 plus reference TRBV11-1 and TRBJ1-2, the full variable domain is EAEVAQSPRYKITEKSQAVAFWCDPISGHATLYWYRQILGQGPELLVQFQDESVVDDSQLPKDRFSAERLKGVDSTLKIQPAELGDSAMYLCASSLSGTVYDGYTFGSGTRLTVV.

The CDR3 nucleotides read TGTGCCTTGGAAACCAGGGACAGCGAGCAGTACTTC. It encodes CALETRDSEQYF. The V call is TRBV30, the J call TRBJ2-7, with 7 bases identical to TRBD1. With V trimmed by 7 bases and J by 6 bases, 9 bases remained unmatched. The germline V gene encodes CDR1 GTSNPN and CDR2 SVGIG (reference sequence). The CDR3 sequence is 12 residues long.

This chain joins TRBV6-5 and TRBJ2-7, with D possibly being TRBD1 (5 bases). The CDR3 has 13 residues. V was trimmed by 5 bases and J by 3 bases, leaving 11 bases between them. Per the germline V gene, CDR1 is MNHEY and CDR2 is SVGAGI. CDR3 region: CASSRSGNYEQYF. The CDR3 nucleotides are TGTGCCAGCAGTCGATCAGGGAACTACGAGCAGTACTTC.

The CDR3 DNA follows: TGTGCCAGCAGCTCCTACTCTCTTAGGGAGCTAGATGAGCAGTTCTTC. Its protein is CASSSYSLRELDEQFF. V is TRBV11-2 and J is TRBJ2-1; D might be TRBD2 (5 bases). Germline lookup yields CDR1 SGHAT and CDR2 FQNNGV. Between the trimmed V and J ends, which lost 4 bases and 8 bases, there was a span of 21 bases. The CDR3 consists of 16 residues.

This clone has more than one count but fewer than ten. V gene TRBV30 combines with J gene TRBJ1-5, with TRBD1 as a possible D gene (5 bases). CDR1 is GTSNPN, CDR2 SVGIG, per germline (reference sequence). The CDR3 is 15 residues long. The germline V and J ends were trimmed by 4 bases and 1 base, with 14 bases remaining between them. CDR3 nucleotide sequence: TGTGCCTGGACTTTAGGGGATACCAGCAATCAGCCCCAGCATTTT. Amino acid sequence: CAWTLGDTSNQPQHF.

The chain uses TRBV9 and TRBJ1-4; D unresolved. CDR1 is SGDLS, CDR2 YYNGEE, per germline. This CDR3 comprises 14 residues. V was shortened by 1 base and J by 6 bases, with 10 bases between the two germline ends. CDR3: CASSVNGVDEKLFF. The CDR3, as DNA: TGTGCCAGCAGCGTAAATGGAGTTGATGAAAAACTGTTTTTT.

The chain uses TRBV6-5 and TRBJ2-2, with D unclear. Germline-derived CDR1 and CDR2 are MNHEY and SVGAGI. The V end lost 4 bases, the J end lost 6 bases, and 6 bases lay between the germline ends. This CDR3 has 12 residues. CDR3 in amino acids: CASSSFSGELFF. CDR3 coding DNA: TGTGCCAGCAGTTCTTTCTCCGGGGAGCTGTTTTTT.

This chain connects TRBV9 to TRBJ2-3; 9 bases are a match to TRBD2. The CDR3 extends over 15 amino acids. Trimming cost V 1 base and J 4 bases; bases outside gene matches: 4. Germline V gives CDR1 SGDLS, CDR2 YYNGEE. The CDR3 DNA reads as TGTGCCAGCAGCGTAATTAGCGGGGGATCAGATACGCAGTATTTT. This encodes CASSVISGGSDTQYF.

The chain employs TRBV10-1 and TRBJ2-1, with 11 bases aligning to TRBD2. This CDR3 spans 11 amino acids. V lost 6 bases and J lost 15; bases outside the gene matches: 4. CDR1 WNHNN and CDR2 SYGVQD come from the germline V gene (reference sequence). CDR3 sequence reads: CASSAGTSGFF. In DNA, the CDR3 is TGCGCCAGCAGCGCCGGGACTAGCGGGTTCTTC.